This TCR beta chain comes out of a study of cytomegalovirus exposure and HLA in healthy donors. Amplification used 60 Vbeta primers and 13 Jbeta primers. Some clones are missing from TCRdb's copy, which holds only in-frame ones; the method was immunoSEQ multiplex PCR. The table lists about 190,000 clones, approximately 80% of them singletons. Among the donors, all were healthy bone marrow donors. In this sample, this clone turned up once. Its antigen is not known. The CDR3 extends over 14 amino acids. V dropped 6 bases and J dropped 4; count of bases not matched to a gene: 6. Germline-derived CDR1 and CDR2 are MNHNS and SASEGT. Study-level findings and limits: Most CMV-associated TCR beta chains appeared HLA-restricted in a later analysis.

The source is a boy between 2 and 10 years old in good health and CMV-seronegative. Sequencing was done on a sample of PBMCs. The chain has TRBV6-1 and TRBJ1-5; TRBD1 matches 7 bases. Written as DNA, the CDR3 is TGTGCCAGCAGGGAGGAACAGGGGAATCAGCCCCAGCATTTT. Its protein product is CASREEQGNQPQHF.